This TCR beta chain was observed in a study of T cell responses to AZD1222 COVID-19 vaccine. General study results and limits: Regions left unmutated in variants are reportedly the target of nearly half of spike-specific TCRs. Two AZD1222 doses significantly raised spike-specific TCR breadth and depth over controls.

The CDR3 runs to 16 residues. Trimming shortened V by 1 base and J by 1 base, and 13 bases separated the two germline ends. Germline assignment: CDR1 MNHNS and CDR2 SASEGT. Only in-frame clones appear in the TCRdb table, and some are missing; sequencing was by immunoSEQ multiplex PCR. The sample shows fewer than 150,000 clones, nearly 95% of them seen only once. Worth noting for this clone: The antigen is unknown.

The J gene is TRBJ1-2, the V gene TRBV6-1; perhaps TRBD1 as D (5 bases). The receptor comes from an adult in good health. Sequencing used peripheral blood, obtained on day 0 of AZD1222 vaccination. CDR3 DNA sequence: TGTGCCAGCAGTGAAGTTTGGGGGGAATTTAACTATGGCTACACCTTC. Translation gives CASSEVWGEFNYGYTF.